Each of the 18 T cell receptor beta chains below was sequenced from the same sample in a study of cytomegalovirus exposure and HLA in healthy donors. Using immunoSEQ multiplex PCR, the repertoire was profiled, and TCRdb retains in-frame clones only, with some absent. The top ten clones hold roughly 2% of a sample with 100,000 to 150,000 clones, under 90% of them seen once. The sequenced sample consisted of PBMCs. The source is a woman aged 18-29 years in good health and CMV-seronegative.

The CDR3 spells CASGSRTQGVSYGYTF. The CDR3 bases are TGTGCTAGTGGGTCCCGGACGCAGGGGGTCTCCTATGGCTACACCTTC. The chain uses TRBV12-5 and TRBJ1-2; the match to TRBD1 covers 7 bases. Germline V lookup: CDR1 LGHNT, CDR2 FRNRAP. V was pared by 6 bases and J by 4 bases, with 14 bases of the junction left unmatched. CDR3 length: 16 amino acids.

The J gene is TRBJ2-7, the V gene TRBV28; possibly TRBD1 for D (6 bases). The CDR3 has 14 residues. The germline gives CDR1 MDHEN, CDR2 SYDVKM. Trimming took off 3 bases at V and 2 bases at J, with 11 bases between the two ends. The CDR3 nucleotides are TGTGCCAGCAGTTTCCCCGGACAGACCTACGAGCAGTACTTC. Protein: CASSFPGQTYEQYF.

The genes are TRBV13 and TRBJ2-3; D may be TRBD1 (6 bases). CDR3 length: 14 residues. V was pared by 0 bases and J by 6 bases, with 10 bases between. In germline, CDR1 is PRHDT, CDR2 FYEKMQ (reference sequence). CDR3 in amino acids: CASSLGARGDTQYF. DNA for the CDR3: TGTGCCAGCAGCTTAGGAGCTAGGGGGGATACGCAGTATTTT.

The genes are TRBV6-5 and TRBJ1-5; possibly TRBD1 for D (5 bases). Per germline, CDR1 MNHEY and CDR2 SVGAGI. Trimming left V 4 bases short and J 3 bases short, with 10 bases between. The CDR3 loop spans 14 amino acids. The CDR3 sequence is CASSSRGHNQPQHF. Here the CDR3 DNA reads TGTGCCAGCAGTTCTAGGGGCCACAATCAGCCCCAGCATTTT.

The chain couples TRBV29-1 to TRBJ1-1, with TRBD1 matching 7 bases. This CDR3 has 12 amino acids. Germline V CDR1 and CDR2: SQVTM, ANQGSEA. The V segment lost 3 bases and the J segment 3 bases; nucleotides outside the gene matches: 1. The CDR3, as DNA: TGCAGCGTTGACAGGGGGTACACTGAAGCTTTCTTT. Translated, it gives CSVDRGYTEAFF. The full variable domain, its missing parts supplied by reference TRBV29-1 and TRBJ1-1, is SAVISQKPSRDICQRGTSLTIQCQVDSQVTMMFWYRQQPGQSLTLIATANQGSEATYESGFVIDKFPISRPNLTFSTLTVSNMSPEDSSIYLCSVDRGYTEAFFGQGTRLTVV.

This rearrangement joins TRBV10-3 to TRBJ2-4; D is possibly TRBD1 (6 bases). The germline CDR1 and CDR2 sequences are ENHRY and SYGVKD. The CDR3 has 15 residues. V gave up 3 bases and J gave up 1 base, with 10 bases separating them. DNA of the CDR3: TGTGCCATCAGTGAAGGGGGTTCGGCCAAAAACATTCAGTACTTC. It translates to CAISEGGSAKNIQYF.

This chain uses TRBV18 with TRBJ2-7; the D is unclear. The CDR3 is 14 residues long. The germline CDR1 and CDR2 sequences are KGHSH and LQKENI. Trimming stripped 2 bases from V and 7 bases from J, with 15 bases between. CDR3 sequence: CASSPTRLKLEQYF. The CDR3 region has the DNA TGTGCCAGCTCACCAACCAGATTAAAGTTGGAGCAGTACTTC.

V is TRBV5-4 and J is TRBJ2-1; TRBD2 agrees at 11 bases. Per the germline V gene, CDR1 is SGHNT and CDR2 is YYREEE (reference sequence). CDR3 length: 16 amino acids. Trimming cost V 1 base and J 1 base; bases outside gene matches: 1. This chain's CDR3 is CASSLRLAGSYNEQFF. In nucleotides, the CDR3 is TGTGCCAGCAGCTTGAGACTAGCGGGATCCTACAATGAGCAGTTCTTC.

This chain uses TRBV28 with TRBJ1-2, with 7 bases matching TRBD1. CDR1 and CDR2 (germline): MDHEN, SYDVKM. The CDR3 is made up of 13 amino acids. J was trimmed by 4 bases and V by 6 bases; bases with no gene match: 5. The CDR3 spells CASRQGTAYGYTF. In nucleotides, the CDR3 is TGTGCCAGCAGGCAGGGGACAGCCTATGGCTACACCTTC.

This clone was picked up one time. V is TRBV6-1 and J is TRBJ2-1, with unresolved D. The CDR3 is 12 residues long. Trimming took off 2 bases at V and 10 bases at J, with 9 bases between the two ends. Per the germline V gene, CDR1 is MNHNS and CDR2 is SASEGT. CDR3 in DNA: TGTGCCAGCAGTGAATCTCCGCGGGAGCAGTTCTTC. Protein product: CASSESPREQFF.

This chain uses TRBV11-3 with TRBJ2-2, with 8 bases lining up with TRBD2. This CDR3 comprises 18 residues. V gave up 0 bases and J gave up 2 bases; unmatched junction bases: 8. The germline gives CDR1 SGHNT, CDR2 YENEEA. In DNA, the CDR3 is TGTGCCAGCAGCTTAGATCTAAGGCTAGCGGGCAACACCGGGGAGCTGTTTTTT. Translation gives CASSLDLRLAGNTGELFF. Combining the CDR3 with reference TRBV11-3 and TRBJ2-2 gives the whole variable domain EAGVVQSPRYKIIEKKQPVAFWCNPISGHNTLYWYLQNLGQGPELLIRYENEEAVDDSQLPKDRFSAERLKGVDSTLKIQPAELGDSAVYLCASSLDLRLAGNTGELFFGEGSRLTVL.

The chain joins TRBV13 to TRBJ2-7, with a possible D match to TRBD2 (6 bases). The germline CDR1 and CDR2 sequences are PRHDT and FYEKMQ (reference sequence). This CDR3 has 15 amino acids. Between the trimmed V and J ends, which lost 7 bases and 0 bases, there was a span of 16 bases. The CDR3 nucleotides read TGTGCCAGCACAGCTTCTAGCGACAGCTCCTACGAGCAGTACTTC. Translation gives CASTASSDSSYEQYF.

The chain is built from TRBV15 and TRBJ1-1, with D unresolved. Germline V lookup: CDR1 LNHNV, CDR2 YYDKDF (reference sequence). This CDR3 comprises 13 residues. The germline V and J ends were trimmed by 0 bases and 7 bases, with 9 bases remaining between them. For the CDR3, the DNA is TGTGCCACCAGCAGAGATGATTCCAGTGAAGCTTTCTTT. Protein: CATSRDDSSEAFF.

This rearrangement joins TRBV5-1 to TRBJ2-2; D remains unclear. Germline values: CDR1 SGHRS, CDR2 YFSETQ. This CDR3 has 14 amino acids. The V gene lost 2 bases and the J gene lost 1 base, with 6 bases spanning the gap. Written as DNA, the CDR3 is TGCGCCAGCAGCTTCCTTCGGAACACCGGGGAGCTGTTTTTT. Its translation: CASSFLRNTGELFF.

The chain has TRBV18 and TRBJ1-1; D is ambiguous. V was cut by 5 bases and J by 3 bases, with 7 bases left in between. CDR1 is KGHSH and CDR2 is LQKENI in the germline V gene. The CDR3 loop spans 12 amino acids. This chain's CDR3 is CASSSLDTEAFF. As DNA, the CDR3 is TGTGCCAGCTCATCTCTCGACACTGAAGCTTTCTTT.

This chain joins TRBV2 and TRBJ2-5; D gene unclear. The CDR3 is 12 amino acids. V was cut by 3 bases and J by 2 bases, with 4 bases left in between. Germline CDR1 reads SNHLY; CDR2 reads FYNNEI. The DNA of the CDR3 is TGTGCCAGCAGTGATATGCAAGAGACCCAGTACTTC. Amino acid sequence: CASSDMQETQYF.

This clone has just a few counts. This rearrangement joins TRBV28 to TRBJ1-4; 7 positions match TRBD1. Germline CDR1 reads MDHEN; CDR2 reads SYDVKM. With V trimmed by 7 bases and J by 0 bases, 11 bases remained unmatched. The CDR3 runs 17 residues. The CDR3 coding sequence is TGTGCCAGCACAACACAGGGGCGCCTAACAACTAATGAAAAACTGTTTTTT. Translating gives CASTTQGRLTTNEKLFF.

The CDR3 here is CASSLGGLAFRSYEQYF. The CDR3 nucleotides are TGTGCCAGCAGCTTAGGGGGACTAGCGTTTCGGTCCTACGAGCAGTACTTC. This rearrangement joins TRBV7-9 to TRBJ2-7; 10 nucleotides line up with TRBD2. V shed 1 base and J 1 base; nucleotides not matched to a gene: 7. Germline-derived CDR1 and CDR2 are SEHNR and FQNEAQ (reference sequence). The CDR3 has 17 residues.